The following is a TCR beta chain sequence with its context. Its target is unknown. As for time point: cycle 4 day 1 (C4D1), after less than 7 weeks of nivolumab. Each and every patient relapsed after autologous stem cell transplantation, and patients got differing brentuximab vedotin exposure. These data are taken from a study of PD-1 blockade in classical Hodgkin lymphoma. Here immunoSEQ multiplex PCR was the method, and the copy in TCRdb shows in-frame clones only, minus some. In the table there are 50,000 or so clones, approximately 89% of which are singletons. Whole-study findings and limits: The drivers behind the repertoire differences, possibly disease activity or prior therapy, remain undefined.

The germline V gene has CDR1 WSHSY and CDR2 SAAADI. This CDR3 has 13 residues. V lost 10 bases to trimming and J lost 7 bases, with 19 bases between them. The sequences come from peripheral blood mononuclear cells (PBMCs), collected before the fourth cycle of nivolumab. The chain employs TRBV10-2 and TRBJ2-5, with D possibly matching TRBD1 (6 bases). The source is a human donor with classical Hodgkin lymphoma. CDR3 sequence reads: CATYSGARGTQYF. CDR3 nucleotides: TGCGCCACCTACTCCGGGGCCAGGGGGACCCAGTACTTC.